This TCR beta chain was documented in a study of Graves' ophthalmopathy and Graves' hyperthyroidism. This clonotype was seen ten or more times. Its specificity is not known. Overall study findings and caveats: It was with 70.59% sensitivity and about 72% specificity that the model predicted ophthalmopathy progression.

RNA transcripts yielded amplified TCR beta CDR3 regions. HTBI primers were employed in first-round RT-PCR, then a second-round multiplex PCR followed. MiXCR, applied by TCRdb to the multiplex PCR reads, yields one record per CDR3 protein. The sample contains under 250,000 distinct CDR3 sequences, under 30% of which appear only once. The ends were cut back, 2 bases at V and 2 bases at J, with 13 bases in the middle. Germline CDR1 MNHEY, CDR2 SVGAGI. The CDR3 has 16 amino acids. The rearrangement uses TRBV6-5 and TRBJ2-4, with a possible D match to TRBD2 (6 bases). Material for sequencing was peripheral blood. The TCR comes from a man between 45 and 60 years old with Graves' ophthalmopathy. The CDR3, as DNA: TGTGCCAGCAGTTACATTGCGGGATGGTCCAAAAACATTCAGTACTTC. Translation: CASSYIAGWSKNIQYF.